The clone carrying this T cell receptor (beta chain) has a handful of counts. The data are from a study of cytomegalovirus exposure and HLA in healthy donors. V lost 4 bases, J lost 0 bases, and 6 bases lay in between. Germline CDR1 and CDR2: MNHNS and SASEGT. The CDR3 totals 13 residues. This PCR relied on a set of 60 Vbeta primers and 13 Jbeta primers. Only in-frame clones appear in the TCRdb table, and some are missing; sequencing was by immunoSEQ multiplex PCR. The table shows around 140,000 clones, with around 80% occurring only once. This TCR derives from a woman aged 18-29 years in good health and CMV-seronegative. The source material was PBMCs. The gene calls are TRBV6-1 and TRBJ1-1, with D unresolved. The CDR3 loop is CASSADLNTEAFF. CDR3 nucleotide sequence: TGTGCCAGCAGTGCAGACTTGAACACTGAAGCTTTCTTT.